This TCR beta chain stems from a study of blood T cell repertoires in COVID-19. Study as a whole: Acute and convalescent COVID-19 specimens originated in the United States, Italy and Spain.

As processed by the authors: Reference gene primer amplification in the assay estimated nucleated cell counts. Here immunoSEQ multiplex PCR was the method, and the copy in TCRdb shows in-frame clones only, minus some. Clonal size and the V and J genes are those of that table, whereas D and trimming came from the DNA. The data hold 150,000 to 200,000 clones, with around 84% observed a single time. CDR1 is SGHKS, CDR2 YYEKEE, per germline (reference sequence). V was pared by 7 bases and J by 5 bases, with 18 bases between. The CDR3 sequence is 15 residues long. The Seattle patients, enrolled during active infection, were followed longitudinally.

This chain uses TRBV5-5 with TRBJ1-4; D is possibly TRBD1 (5 bases). Sequencing was done on a sample of peripheral blood. The clonotype was recovered from a woman between 65 and 79 years old with COVID-19, enrolled during active disease. In DNA form, the CDR3 reads TGTGCCAGCCAAGACATAGGCTCAGGGAATGAAAAACTGTTTTTT. Encoded protein: CASQDIGSGNEKLFF. Combining the CDR3 with reference TRBV5-5 and TRBJ1-4 gives the whole variable domain DAGVTQSPTHLIKTRGQQVTLRCSPISGHKSVSWYQQVLGQGPQFIFQYYEKEERGRGNFPDRFSARQFPNYSSELNVNALLLGDSALYLCASQDIGSGNEKLFFGSGTQLSVL.